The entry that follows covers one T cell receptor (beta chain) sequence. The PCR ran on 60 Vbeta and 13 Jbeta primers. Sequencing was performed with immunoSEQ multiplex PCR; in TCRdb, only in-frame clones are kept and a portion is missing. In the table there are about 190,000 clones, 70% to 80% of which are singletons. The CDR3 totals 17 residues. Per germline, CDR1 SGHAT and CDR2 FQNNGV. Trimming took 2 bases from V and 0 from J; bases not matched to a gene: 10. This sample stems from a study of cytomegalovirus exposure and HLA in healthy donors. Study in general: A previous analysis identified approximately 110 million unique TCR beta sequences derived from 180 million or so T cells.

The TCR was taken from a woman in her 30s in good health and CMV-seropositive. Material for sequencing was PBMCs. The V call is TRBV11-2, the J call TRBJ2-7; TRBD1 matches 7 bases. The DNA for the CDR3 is TGTGCCAGCAGCTTAACTTCCCGACAGGGAATCTCCTACGAGCAGTACTTC. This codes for CASSLTSRQGISYEQYF.